The 2 T cell receptor beta chains given below trace back to one sample, sequenced in a study of shared clonotypes between healthy human individuals (dated by TCRdb to 2019 to 2021). Receptor amplification or capture employed the immunoSEQ multiplex PCR assay. Here the immuneACCESS table is served through TCRdb, limited to in-frame sequences with V and J called. Missing clones are a known gap in these copies; in checked studies unresolved V genes cover under half, and the rest lacks a known reason. The sample table holds millions of clones, of which 85% to 95% were seen once. The ten largest clones represent roughly 0.14% of the sample. The sequenced sample consisted of naive CD4+ T cells sorted from blood. The cell subset or site label for this specimen denotes: CD45RA+ positively selected. All receptors derive from a man younger than 30 in good health.

This chain uses TRBV5-8 with TRBJ2-5; 10 bases are shared with TRBD1. Trimming removed 4 bases from V and 4 bases from J; junction bases left unmatched: 7. The CDR3 contains 15 residues. CDR1 SGHTS and CDR2 YDEGEE come from the germline V gene. The CDR3 DNA reads TGTGCCAGCAGCCTCCTGACAGGGGGCGCAGAGACCCAGTACTTC. This sequence encodes CASSLLTGGAETQYF.

The rearrangement uses TRBV4-1 and TRBJ2-5, with D maybe TRBD2 (5 bases). Germline V lookup: CDR1 MGHRA, CDR2 YSYEKL. The CDR3 length is 15 residues. Between the trimmed V and J ends, which lost 1 base and 1 base, there was a span of 10 bases. This CDR3 reads CASSQGIASQETQYF. DNA of the CDR3: TGCGCCAGCAGCCAAGGAATAGCGAGCCAAGAGACCCAGTACTTC.